Given below is one TCR beta chain in context. CDR3 size: 16 residues. V was trimmed by 3 bases and J by 7 bases, leaving 19 bases between them. CDR1 is MNHNY and CDR2 is SVGAGI in the germline V gene (reference sequence). The template was genomic DNA from peripheral blood, not RNA. Rearranged V-D-J TRB sequences were amplified with a mixed TRB-A/B primer pool. Each CDR3 protein gets one entry after TCRdb re-called the multiplex PCR reads with MiXCR. The table records more than 7,500 distinct CDR3 sequences, roughly 53% of them present only once. This sample is part of a study of T cell repertoires in aging, cancer and after chemotherapy.

The V gene is TRBV6-6, the J gene TRBJ2-1; TRBD2 might be the D (6 bases). Sequenced input: blood. This TCR derives from a human donor in good health. This chain's CDR3 is CASSYGAQGLGNEQFF. In nucleotides, the CDR3 is TGTGCCAGCAGTTATGGTGCCCAGGGACTGGGGAATGAGCAGTTCTTC.